The rows below give T cell receptor beta chains drawn from one sample of a study of T cell repertoires in cytomegalovirus infection. Their recognized antigens are unknown. TCRdb re-called the reads with MiXCR, one entry per CDR3 protein. The sample holds fewer than 1,000,000 distinct CDR3 sequences, about 33% seen once. This material consisted of cultured CD8+ T cells from PBMCs, taken from culture after CMV antigen stimulation. The receptors here all came from a human donor in good health (CMV status not recorded). Some clones in this sample may be carry-over from other donors' samples. Both conserved end residues are part of each CDR3. Each record gives: clone size, J gene, D gene, V gene, CDR3 DNA, CDR3 protein. D genes are given only for firm matches. Some rows have no size entry. The others give once, few or many, or a class for an expanded clone.

>NA|TRBJ2-5|TRBD1|TRBV7-8
TGTGCCAGCAGCCGACGGGACAGGGGGCCTTTTGAGACCCAGTACTTC
CASSRRDRGPFETQYF
>many|TRBJ2-3|TRBD2|TRBV7-9
TGTGCCAGCAGCTTGCGGGGGGCTGGCACAGATACGCAGTATTTT
CASSLRGAGTDTQYF
>NA|TRBJ2-1|TRBD2|TRBV6-5
TGTGTCAGCAGTTACTCGGGGACGGGGGGGCGTTACAATGAGCAGTTCTTC
CVSSYSGTGGRYNEQFF
>NA|TRBJ1-5|NA|TRBV4-1
TGCGCCAGCAGCCAAGAGTGGGGTGGGGGGTATCAGCCCCAGCATTTT
CASSQEWGGGYQPQHF
>few|TRBJ2-3|TRBD1|TRBV28
TGTGCCAGCAGTTTTGGGACAGGGTACACAGATACGCAGTATTTT
CASSFGTGYTDTQYF
>NA|TRBJ2-2|TRBD1|TRBV12-3/TRBV12-4
TGTGCCAACAGTACCCGGGACAGGACATTCACCGGGGAGCTGTTTTTT
CANSTRDRTFTGELFF
>few|TRBJ2-7|NA|TRBV7-9
TGTGCCACCCGAATGGGGGAACAGCGCTCCTACGAGCAGTACTTC
CATRMGEQRSYEQYF
>once|TRBJ2-3|NA|TRBV2
TGTGCCAGCATCCCCACAGATACGCAGTATTTT
CASIPTDTQYF
>NA|TRBJ2-7|TRBD1|TRBV7-9
TGTGCCAGCAGCTTAGTCGGACAGGGTGGCTACGAGCAGTACTTC
CASSLVGQGGYEQYF
>NA|TRBJ1-6|NA|TRBV27
TGTGCCAGCAGTTTAGGGTTTCAGGGTTCACCCCTCCACTTT
CASSLGFQGSPLHF
>few|TRBJ2-5|NA|TRBV7-6
TGTGCCAGCAGCTTAGAAACGGCCGGGGACTGGTACCAAGAGACCCAGTACTTC
CASSLETAGDWYQETQYF
>NA|TRBJ1-5|TRBD1|TRBV10-3
TGTGCCACCCGGACAGGGATGAATCAGCCCCAGCGTTTT
CATRTGMNQPQRF
>few|TRBJ1-6|NA|TRBV6-5
TGTGCCAGCAGTTACTCGAAAATAACTGGCGCCTATAATTCACCCCTCCACTTT
CASSYSKITGAYNSPLHF
>NA|TRBJ1-6|TRBD1|TRBV19
TGTGCCAGTAGTAAAGACAGGGCCGATTCACCCCTCCACTTT
CASSKDRADSPLHF
>NA|TRBJ2-1|TRBD2|TRBV6-4
TGTGCCAGCAAACAGACTAGCGGGGGGCCCTGGGAGCAGTTCTTC
CASKQTSGGPWEQFF
>many|TRBJ2-3|TRBD2|TRBV7-2
TGTGCCAGCAGCTTTCAGCCGGGACTACTAAGGGCAGATACGCAGTATTTT
CASSFQPGLLRADTQYF
>NA|TRBJ1-1|NA|TRBV2
TGTGCCAGCAGTGAAGACAGGGAGGGGATGAACACTGAAGCTTTCTTT
CASSEDREGMNTEAFF
>few|TRBJ2-3|TRBD2|TRBV6-6
TGTGCCAGCAGTTACTCGATGGCAAGACTAGCGGGGGGTAACACAGATACGCAGTATTTT
CASSYSMARLAGGNTDTQYF
>NA|TRBJ2-2|NA|TRBV6-5
TGTGCCAGCAGTTACTCAGCTCACCCGGGCACCGGGGAGCTGTTTTTT
CASSYSAHPGTGELFF
>NA|TRBJ1-1|NA|TRBV15
TGTGCCACCAGCAATAGCCCCCAGGGGCCGTTAACTGAAGCTTTCTTT
CATSNSPQGPLTEAFF
>many|TRBJ1-4|NA|TRBV5-1
TGCGCCAGCAGCCCAGGGAGGCGTAGCCCCACCGTGTTGGTGTCAACTAATGAAAAACTGTTTTTT
CASSPGRRSPTVLVSTNEKLFF
>few|TRBJ2-3|NA|TRBV4-3
TGCGCCAGCAGCCGAGAGATATATAGCGGTTTACTCACAGATACGCAGTATTTT
CASSREIYSGLLTDTQYF
>NA|TRBJ2-4|NA|TRBV11-2
TGTGCCAGCAGCTTAGCTCCCAGGGAAAGAGGGAACATTCAGTACTTC
CASSLAPRERGNIQYF
>few|TRBJ1-1|NA|TRBV9
TGTGCCAGCAGCGCTACCTCGACAGGAACCACTGAAGCTTTCTTT
CASSATSTGTTEAFF
>NA|TRBJ2-7|TRBD1|TRBV28
TGTGCCAGCAGACCCACAGGGGGCGCTGGGACTACGCAGTACTTC
CASRPTGGAGTTQYF
>few|TRBJ1-1|NA|TRBV7-6
TGTGCCAGCAGTGCCGCAGGGCATGAAAGGACTGAAGCTTTCTTT
CASSAAGHERTEAFF
>few|TRBJ2-3|NA|TRBV27
TGTGCCAGCAGTACCCTTGAGAGTCGCACAGATACGCAGTATTTT
CASSTLESRTDTQYF
>many|TRBJ1-5|NA|TRBV7-6
TGTGCCAGCAGCTCGGGGTACAATCAGCCCCAGCATTTT
CASSSGYNQPQHF
>few|TRBJ2-7|NA|TRBV6-2/TRBV6-3
TGTGCCAGCAGTTACAAGGGGAACGAGCAGTACTTC
CASSYKGNEQYF
>NA|TRBJ2-3|NA|TRBV24-1
TGTGCCACCAGTGATCCAGGGGCAGGGACAGATACGCAGTATTTT
CATSDPGAGTDTQYF
>NA|TRBJ2-3|NA|TRBV7-4
TGTGCCAGCAGCTTAGATGAGGGGAGCACAGATACGCAGTATTTT
CASSLDEGSTDTQYF
>NA|TRBJ2-3|NA|TRBV4-1
TGCGCCAGCAGCCAAGAGTTCGGAGATACGCAGTATTTT
CASSQEFGDTQYF
>many|TRBJ2-5|NA|TRBV7-8
TGTGCCAGCAGCTTACGTTCCCCCAAAGAGGGAGAGACCCAGTACTTC
CASSLRSPKEGETQYF
>few|TRBJ2-1|NA|TRBV4-3
TGCGCCAGCAGCCAAGTAGCGGTATCGAATGAGCAGTTCTTC
CASSQVAVSNEQFF
>few|TRBJ2-1|NA|TRBV7-9
TGTGCCAGCAGGTCCGGGACCAACTTCTACAATGAGCAGTTCTTC
CASRSGTNFYNEQFF
>few|TRBJ2-1|NA|TRBV7-9
TGTGCCAGCTTCTCGGGGGCCTCCTACAATGAGCAGTTCTTC
CASFSGASYNEQFF
>NA|TRBJ1-4|TRBD1|TRBV7-6
TGTGCCAGCAGCTTTACAGGGGTACGCTTCGGTCATGAAAAACTGTTTTTT
CASSFTGVRFGHEKLFF
>few|TRBJ2-2|TRBD2|TRBV4-1
TGCGCCAGCAGCCAAGAGGGGGGGGGATATGGCGGGGAGCTGTTTTTT
CASSQEGGGYGGELFF
>few|TRBJ2-2|NA|TRBV2
TGTGCCAGCAGTGAAATACCAGGGGCCTCAACCTGGGAGCTGTTTTTT
CASSEIPGASTWELFF
>NA|TRBJ1-5|NA|TRBV15
TGTGCCACCAGCAGAGGTGGGCTGGGTATTGCGGATCAGCCCCAGCATTTT
CATSRGGLGIADQPQHF
>many|TRBJ2-5|NA|TRBV6-5
TGTGCCAGCAGTTACTCGATGGGCCTCCAAGAGACCCAGTACTTC
CASSYSMGLQETQYF
>many|TRBJ1-2|NA|TRBV7-7
TGTGCTAGCAGCTTAGCCAGGGGCGGGTATGGCTACACCTTC
CASSLARGGYGYTF